This is a list of T cell receptor beta chains from one sample in a study of shared clonotypes between healthy human individuals. Libraries were prepared by immunoSEQ multiplex PCR; TCRdb keeps only in-frame clonotypes and omits some of them. This sample has more than 2,000,000 clones, with 85% to 95% found just once. The sequenced material came from naive CD4+ T cells from PBMCs. The receptors were sampled from a man in his late teens or twenties in good health. Some clones in this sample may be carry-over from other donors' samples. Each CDR3 is given with its conserved first and last residue. D genes are given only for firm matches. The size field is filled for only some rows; it gives once, few, many or a size class.

v_call: TRBV28
j_call: TRBJ2-1
clone_size: NA
d_call: NA
cdr3_nt: TGTGCCAGCAGTATATATACCTACAATGAGCAGTTCTTC
cdr3_aa: CASSIYTYNEQFF

v_call: TRBV20-1
j_call: TRBJ1-2
clone_size: NA
d_call: NA
cdr3_nt: TGCAGCGGACACACTAACTATGGCTACACCTTC
cdr3_aa: CSGHTNYGYTF

v_call: TRBV11-2
j_call: TRBJ2-7
clone_size: NA
d_call: TRBD2
cdr3_nt: TGTGCCAGCAGCTGGGTAGCGGGAGCGAGCTACGAGCAGTACTTC
cdr3_aa: CASSWVAGASYEQYF

v_call: TRBV2
j_call: TRBJ2-7
clone_size: NA
d_call: NA
cdr3_nt: TGTGCCAGCAGTGAATTCCCGGGGGCCTACGAGCAGTACTTC
cdr3_aa: CASSEFPGAYEQYF

v_call: TRBV4-1
j_call: TRBJ2-1
clone_size: NA
d_call: NA
cdr3_nt: TGCGCCAGCAGCCTTCAGCCAATACCCCGGCAGGATGAGCAGTTCTTC
cdr3_aa: CASSLQPIPRQDEQFF

v_call: TRBV5-1
j_call: TRBJ1-1
clone_size: NA
d_call: NA
cdr3_nt: TGCGCCAGCAGCTTTTCTTGGAACACTGAAGCTTTCTTT
cdr3_aa: CASSFSWNTEAFF

v_call: TRBV19
j_call: TRBJ1-1
clone_size: few
d_call: NA
cdr3_nt: TGTGCCAGTAGTGACCCCAGGGGTCTGAACACTGAAGCTTTCTTT
cdr3_aa: CASSDPRGLNTEAFF

v_call: TRBV7-2
j_call: TRBJ2-5
clone_size: once
d_call: TRBD1
cdr3_nt: TGTGCCAGCAGCTTAGGGTCGGGACAGGGGTTAGGGGAGACCCAGTACTTC
cdr3_aa: CASSLGSGQGLGETQYF

v_call: TRBV5-1
j_call: TRBJ2-3
clone_size: NA
d_call: TRBD2
cdr3_nt: TGCGCCAGCAGCTTGGTAGCGGGAGCGGTCCCAGATACGCAGTATTTT
cdr3_aa: CASSLVAGAVPDTQYF

v_call: TRBV6-5
j_call: TRBJ2-2
clone_size: NA
d_call: NA
cdr3_nt: TGTGCCAGCTGCCGGACTGATAGGGGCGGGGAGCTGTTTTTT
cdr3_aa: CASCRTDRGGELFF

v_call: TRBV7-3
j_call: TRBJ2-3
clone_size: NA
d_call: TRBD2
cdr3_nt: TGTGCCAGCAGCTTAACCCCGGGAGGGAGCACAGATACGCAGTATTTT
cdr3_aa: CASSLTPGGSTDTQYF

v_call: TRBV18
j_call: TRBJ2-7
clone_size: NA
d_call: NA
cdr3_nt: TGTGCCAGCTCACCGCTGACATTGTACTCCTACGAGCAGTACTTC
cdr3_aa: CASSPLTLYSYEQYF

v_call: TRBV4-2
j_call: TRBJ2-2
clone_size: NA
d_call: TRBD2
cdr3_nt: TGTGCCAGCAGCCAAGATCTTCTGGCGGGAGGGCCCACCGGGGAGCTGTTTTTT
cdr3_aa: CASSQDLLAGGPTGELFF

v_call: TRBV30
j_call: TRBJ1-1
clone_size: few
d_call: NA
cdr3_nt: TGTGCCTGGAGAGCAGGGCGGGGGACTGAAGCTTTCTTT
cdr3_aa: CAWRAGRGTEAFF

v_call: TRBV9
j_call: TRBJ2-2
clone_size: NA
d_call: NA
cdr3_nt: TGTGCCAGCAGCGCCGACATTACCGGGGAGCTGTTTTTT
cdr3_aa: CASSADITGELFF

v_call: TRBV9
j_call: TRBJ2-3
clone_size: NA
d_call: NA
cdr3_nt: TGTGCCAGCAGCGTTTCATCACGAGATACGCAGTATTTT
cdr3_aa: CASSVSSRDTQYF

v_call: TRBV2
j_call: TRBJ1-5
clone_size: NA
d_call: TRBD1
cdr3_nt: TGTGCCAGCAGTGGGGACAGGGGCTTCAATCAGCCCCAGCATTTT
cdr3_aa: CASSGDRGFNQPQHF

v_call: TRBV10-3
j_call: TRBJ1-2
clone_size: NA
d_call: NA
cdr3_nt: TGTGCCATCAGTGAGTTCGCGGACAACCCGGAGGGCTACACCTTC
cdr3_aa: CAISEFADNPEGYTF

v_call: TRBV7-9
j_call: TRBJ2-1
clone_size: few
d_call: TRBD2
cdr3_nt: TGTGCCAGCAGCTTCCGACTAGCGGGAGGTAACAATGAGCAGTTCTTC
cdr3_aa: CASSFRLAGGNNEQFF

v_call: TRBV28
j_call: TRBJ2-5
clone_size: once
d_call: NA
cdr3_nt: TGTGCCAGCAGAGACCTAGCTGGTTGGGAGACCCAGTACTTC
cdr3_aa: CASRDLAGWETQYF

v_call: TRBV27
j_call: TRBJ2-1
clone_size: NA
d_call: NA
cdr3_nt: TGTGCCAGTCCAGAGGGCTTAGTAAATGAGCAGTTCTTC
cdr3_aa: CASPEGLVNEQFF

v_call: TRBV25-1
j_call: TRBJ1-1
clone_size: few
d_call: TRBD1
cdr3_nt: TGTGCCAGCAGAAGGACAGGGGCCACTGAAGCTTTCTTT
cdr3_aa: CASRRTGATEAFF

v_call: TRBV15
j_call: TRBJ1-2
clone_size: NA
d_call: NA
cdr3_nt: TGTGCCACCAGCAGAACACGGACAACCAACTATGGCTACACCTTC
cdr3_aa: CATSRTRTTNYGYTF

v_call: TRBV5-6
j_call: TRBJ2-7
clone_size: NA
d_call: TRBD1
cdr3_nt: TGTGCCAGCAGTGTAAACAGGGGCTACGTGGGCTACGAGCAGTACTTC
cdr3_aa: CASSVNRGYVGYEQYF

v_call: TRBV27
j_call: TRBJ2-7
clone_size: NA
d_call: NA
cdr3_nt: TGTGCCAGCAGTTTAACCCCGTCGGCGGTTGGGGACGAGCAGTACTTC
cdr3_aa: CASSLTPSAVGDEQYF

v_call: TRBV10-3
j_call: TRBJ2-7
clone_size: once
d_call: TRBD2
cdr3_nt: TGTGCCGCCGGTTGGGGGGGAGGCGACGAGCAGTACTTC
cdr3_aa: CAAGWGGGDEQYF

v_call: TRBV4-2
j_call: TRBJ2-1
clone_size: once
d_call: NA
cdr3_nt: TGTGCCAGCAGCCAAGATCTGTCGGGTACCAGCTCCTACAATGAGCAGTTCTTC
cdr3_aa: CASSQDLSGTSSYNEQFF

v_call: TRBV9
j_call: TRBJ2-6
clone_size: once
d_call: NA
cdr3_nt: TGTGCCAGCAGCGTGGGGTGGGGTCTCGGGGCCAACGTCCTGACTTTC
cdr3_aa: CASSVGWGLGANVLTF

v_call: TRBV6-5
j_call: TRBJ2-1
clone_size: NA
d_call: NA
cdr3_nt: TGTGCCAGCACCCGCCCGGGGCTCTGGGAGCAGTTCTTC
cdr3_aa: CASTRPGLWEQFF

v_call: TRBV15
j_call: TRBJ1-5
clone_size: NA
d_call: NA
cdr3_nt: TGTGCCACCAGCAGGCCTAACGGGAATCAGCCCCAGCATTTT
cdr3_aa: CATSRPNGNQPQHF

v_call: TRBV19
j_call: TRBJ1-5
clone_size: few
d_call: TRBD1
cdr3_nt: TGTGCCAGTACCCCGGGACAGGGGAATCAGCCCCAGCATTTT
cdr3_aa: CASTPGQGNQPQHF

v_call: TRBV19
j_call: TRBJ2-6
clone_size: NA
d_call: NA
cdr3_nt: TGTGCCAGTAGTATCGGTCCTGGGGCCAACGTCCTGACTTTC
cdr3_aa: CASSIGPGANVLTF

v_call: TRBV28
j_call: TRBJ2-2
clone_size: NA
d_call: NA
cdr3_nt: TGTGCCAGCACCCCAGGGGGGGCCACCGGGGAGCTGTTTTTT
cdr3_aa: CASTPGGATGELFF

v_call: TRBV7-9
j_call: TRBJ1-1
clone_size: NA
d_call: TRBD1
cdr3_nt: TGTGCCAGCAGCTTACCCCGGGACAGGGGTTTGGTTAGCACTGAAGCTTTCTTT
cdr3_aa: CASSLPRDRGLVSTEAFF

v_call: TRBV5-6
j_call: TRBJ1-2
clone_size: NA
d_call: NA
cdr3_nt: TGTGCCAGCAGCCTGCTCGCTGATGGCTACACCTTC
cdr3_aa: CASSLLADGYTF

v_call: TRBV29-1
j_call: TRBJ2-3
clone_size: NA
d_call: TRBD1
cdr3_nt: TGCAGCGCCGCAGGGACAGGAGGACCCACAGATACGCAGTATTTT
cdr3_aa: CSAAGTGGPTDTQYF

v_call: TRBV29-1
j_call: TRBJ1-6
clone_size: NA
d_call: NA
cdr3_nt: TGCAGCGCTAGGGACCGACCAAATTCACCCCTCCACTTT
cdr3_aa: CSARDRPNSPLHF

v_call: TRBV7-2
j_call: TRBJ1-5
clone_size: NA
d_call: NA
cdr3_nt: TGTGCCAGCAGTGTGCGGCCGTCGGGTCAGCCCCAGCATTTT
cdr3_aa: CASSVRPSGQPQHF

v_call: TRBV4-2
j_call: TRBJ1-5
clone_size: NA
d_call: NA
cdr3_nt: TGTGCCAGCAGCCAGGAGCTAATCCTCAATCAGCCCCAGCATTTT
cdr3_aa: CASSQELILNQPQHF

v_call: TRBV30
j_call: TRBJ1-1
clone_size: NA
d_call: NA
cdr3_nt: TGTGCCTGGAGTGGGACCGGGACACCTAAGAACACTGAAGCTTTCTTT
cdr3_aa: CAWSGTGTPKNTEAFF

v_call: TRBV9
j_call: TRBJ1-1
clone_size: few
d_call: TRBD1
cdr3_nt: TGTGCCAGCAGCGTAGACAGGGGGCGGACTGAAGCTTTCTTT
cdr3_aa: CASSVDRGRTEAFF

v_call: TRBV5-1
j_call: TRBJ2-7
clone_size: NA
d_call: TRBD2
cdr3_nt: TGCGCCAGCAGCCTTACCGGGACTAGCGCAACCTACGAGCAGTACTTC
cdr3_aa: CASSLTGTSATYEQYF

v_call: TRBV7-9
j_call: TRBJ1-1
clone_size: NA
d_call: NA
cdr3_nt: TGTGCCAGCAGCTTTTTTGTAGGAGTTGGGACTGAAGCTTTCTTT
cdr3_aa: CASSFFVGVGTEAFF

v_call: TRBV5-6
j_call: TRBJ2-2
clone_size: NA
d_call: TRBD1
cdr3_nt: TGTGCCAGCAGCGTCACCGGGACAGCTTACACCGGGGAGCTGTTTTTT
cdr3_aa: CASSVTGTAYTGELFF

v_call: TRBV4-1
j_call: TRBJ1-4
clone_size: NA
d_call: NA
cdr3_nt: TGCGCCAGCAGCCAAGACGCCTACCGTACCTGGGGGGGACATAATGAAAAACTGTTTTTT
cdr3_aa: CASSQDAYRTWGGHNEKLFF

v_call: TRBV19
j_call: TRBJ1-4
clone_size: few
d_call: NA
cdr3_nt: TGTGCCAGTAGTAACCGGGATCCTAATGAAAAACTGTTTTTT
cdr3_aa: CASSNRDPNEKLFF

v_call: TRBV30
j_call: TRBJ1-2
clone_size: NA
d_call: NA
cdr3_nt: TGTGCCGGGTCCCCCTTGGGTGCGGGCAACTATGGCTACACCTTC
cdr3_aa: CAGSPLGAGNYGYTF

v_call: TRBV10-2
j_call: TRBJ2-2
clone_size: NA
d_call: NA
cdr3_nt: TGCGCCAGCACCTCTAGCACCGGGGAGCTGTTTTTT
cdr3_aa: CASTSSTGELFF

v_call: TRBV6-6
j_call: TRBJ2-2
clone_size: NA
d_call: NA
cdr3_nt: TGTGCCAGCAGTTACTTCTCCGCAACAGGGATCGGGGAGCTGTTTTTT
cdr3_aa: CASSYFSATGIGELFF

v_call: TRBV29-1
j_call: TRBJ1-1
clone_size: NA
d_call: NA
cdr3_nt: TGCAGCGTTGGGAACGGGGAGGGGCACACTGAAGCTTTCTTT
cdr3_aa: CSVGNGEGHTEAFF

v_call: TRBV11-2
j_call: TRBJ2-6
clone_size: NA
d_call: NA
cdr3_nt: TGTGCCAGCAGCACCGGGGCGGCCAACGTCCTGACTTTC
cdr3_aa: CASSTGAANVLTF

v_call: TRBV7-3
j_call: TRBJ2-3
clone_size: once
d_call: NA
cdr3_nt: TGTGCCAGCAGCAAACCCGGGTTTAGGCAGTATTTT
cdr3_aa: CASSKPGFRQYF

v_call: TRBV4-1
j_call: TRBJ2-2
clone_size: NA
d_call: TRBD2
cdr3_nt: TGCGCCAGCAGCCAAACTACAGCGGGAGTTAGAACCGGGGAGCTGTTTTTT
cdr3_aa: CASSQTTAGVRTGELFF

v_call: TRBV18
j_call: TRBJ2-3
clone_size: NA
d_call: TRBD2
cdr3_nt: TGTGCCAGCTCACCAATAGCGGGAGGGACAGATACGCAGTATTTT
cdr3_aa: CASSPIAGGTDTQYF

v_call: TRBV28
j_call: TRBJ1-2
clone_size: few
d_call: NA
cdr3_nt: TGTGCCAGCAGTTCCCCCCAGGGAGGCTACACCTTC
cdr3_aa: CASSSPQGGYTF